Following are 12 T cell receptor beta chains from one sample sequenced in a study of shared clonotypes between healthy human individuals. Profiling relied on immunoSEQ multiplex PCR, and the TCRdb table lists in-frame clones only, not all of them. The sample records under 1,100,000 clones, around 74% being singletons. The sequencing sample was made of memory CD4+ T cells sorted from blood. Subset here: CD45RA-negative fraction. Every receptor here comes from a man in his late teens or twenties in good health.

The chain joins TRBV9 to TRBJ2-2; no clear D. V lost 1 base, J lost 6 bases, and 7 bases lay in between. Germline values: CDR1 SGDLS, CDR2 YYNGEE. The CDR3 sequence is 13 residues long. The CDR3 sequence: CASSVHPAGELFF. Here the CDR3 DNA reads TGTGCCAGCAGCGTACATCCGGCCGGGGAGCTGTTTTTT.

This chain uses TRBV23-1 with TRBJ2-7; TRBD1 agrees at 8 bases. TRBV23-1 is designated an ORF whose function remains uncertain. V shed 5 bases, J shed 3 bases, and the junction held 12 bases outside the gene matches. CDR3 length: 16 amino acids. The CDR3 region has the DNA TGCGCCAGCAGTTACTCCCGGGACAGGAAGAACTACGAGCAGTACTTC. Its protein product is CASSYSRDRKNYEQYF.

The rearrangement joins TRBV19 to TRBJ2-2; 10 bases are a match to TRBD1. The CDR3 is 15 amino acids. Germline assignment: CDR1 LNHDA and CDR2 SQIVND (reference sequence). The V and J ends lost 3 bases and 8 bases, in that order; junction bases with no gene match: 6. CDR3 sequence reads: CASSMEGTGVGELFF. CDR3 nucleotides: TGTGCCAGTAGTATGGAGGGGACAGGGGTTGGGGAGCTGTTTTTT.

The chain recombines TRBV28 with TRBJ1-1; no reliable D call. Trimming took off 6 bases at V and 1 base at J, with 9 bases between the two ends. Germline-derived CDR1 and CDR2 are MDHEN and SYDVKM. CDR3 length equals 13 residues. In DNA form, the CDR3 reads TGTGCCAGCAGGGACCCGTGGAACACTGAAGCTTTCTTT. Protein product: CASRDPWNTEAFF.

This chain uses TRBV7-9 with TRBJ2-3; D may be TRBD2 (6 bases). The CDR3 length is 14 residues. CDR1 is SEHNR and CDR2 is FQNEAQ in the germline V gene (reference sequence). The V end was cut by 3 bases, the J end by 1 base, with 8 bases between. The CDR3 region is CASSFWEGTDTQYF. The CDR3, as DNA: TGTGCCAGCAGCTTTTGGGAGGGCACAGATACGCAGTATTTT.

This sequence joins TRBV13 and TRBJ2-4; perhaps TRBD2 as D (6 bases). Germline values: CDR1 PRHDT, CDR2 FYEKMQ (reference sequence). The CDR3 is 17 residues long. Trimming left V 4 bases short and J 0 bases short, with 16 bases between. The CDR3 nucleotides read TGTGCCAGCAGCTGGAAAGGCGGGGCGGTAGCCAAAAACATTCAGTACTTC. Residues: CASSWKGGAVAKNIQYF. Full variable domain (outside the CDR3, taken from reference TRBV13 and TRBJ2-4): AAGVIQSPRHLIKEKRETATLKCYPIPRHDTVYWYQQGPGQDPQFLISFYEKMQSDKGSIPDRFSAQQFSDYHSELNMSSLELGDSALYFCASSWKGGAVAKNIQYFGAGTRLSVL.

The chain joins TRBV5-6 to TRBJ2-7; the D gene is possibly TRBD1 (6 bases). This CDR3 spans 16 amino acids. V shed 2 bases and J shed 4 bases, with 19 bases lying between them. Germline V gives CDR1 SGHDT, CDR2 YYEEEE. CDR3 in DNA: TGTGCCAGCAGCTTCCAGGTTAAGGGACACGGGTACGAGCAGTACTTC. This codes for CASSFQVKGHGYEQYF.

V is TRBV29-1 and J is TRBJ2-7, with unresolved D. The CDR3 loop spans 11 amino acids. Germline lookup yields CDR1 SQVTM and CDR2 ANQGSEA. Between the trimmed V and J ends, which lost 6 bases and 3 bases, there was a span of 9 bases. This CDR3 is CSVGQNYEQYF. CDR3 DNA: TGCAGCGTAGGGCAGAACTACGAGCAGTACTTC.

The chain links TRBV19 to TRBJ1-1; D not certain. The CDR3 runs 14 residues. Trimming cost V 6 bases and J 2 bases, with 13 bases left between them. Germline-derived CDR1 and CDR2 are LNHDA and SQIVND (reference sequence). CDR3 sequence (DNA): TGTGCCAGTAGCATTGCAGAGACAAACACTGAAGCTTTCTTT. The encoded protein is CASSIAETNTEAFF. Full variable domain (remainder filled in from reference TRBV19 and TRBJ1-1): DGGITQSPKYLFRKEGQNVTLSCEQNLNHDAMYWYRQDPGQGLRLIYYSQIVNDFQKGDIAEGYSVSREKKESFPLTVTSAQKNPTAFYLCASSIAETNTEAFFGQGTRLTVV.

The chain joins TRBV5-1 to TRBJ2-3; D is perhaps TRBD2 (6 bases). CDR3 length: 14 amino acids. Germline V CDR1 and CDR2: SGHRS, YFSETQ. Trimming took off 4 bases at V and 0 bases at J, with 9 bases between the two ends. CDR3 nucleotides: TGCGCCAGCAGCGGGGACTTTAGCACAGATACGCAGTATTTT. Amino acids: CASSGDFSTDTQYF.

The gene calls are TRBV5-6 and TRBJ1-5; D is perhaps TRBD1 (6 bases). The CDR3 sequence is 15 residues long. Trimming cost V 4 bases and J 0 bases, with 11 bases left between them. Germline CDR1 SGHDT, CDR2 YYEEEE. CDR3 bases: TGTGCCAGCAGCGTGAGGGGGTATAGCAATCAGCCCCAGCATTTT. Protein product: CASSVRGYSNQPQHF.

The gene calls are TRBV18 and TRBJ2-5; D is unclear. The V gene's germline CDR1 is KGHSH and CDR2 LQKENI. V was shortened by 6 bases and J by 3 bases, with 20 bases between the two germline ends. The CDR3 spans 16 residues. The CDR3 sequence is CASSAKVADRKETQYF. The DNA of the CDR3 is TGTGCCAGCTCGGCCAAAGTCGCAGATCGAAAAGAGACCCAGTACTTC.